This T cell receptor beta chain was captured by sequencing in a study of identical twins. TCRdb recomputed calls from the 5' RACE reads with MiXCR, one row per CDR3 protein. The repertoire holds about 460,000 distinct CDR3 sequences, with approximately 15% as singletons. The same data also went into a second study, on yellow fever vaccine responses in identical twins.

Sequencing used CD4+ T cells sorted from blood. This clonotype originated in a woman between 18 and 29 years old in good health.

The CDR3 DNA reads as TGCGCCAGCAGCCACCCAAGTACGTTTGGAGAGCAGTACTTC. It encodes CASSHPSTFGEQYF. The rearrangement links TRBV4-1 to TRBJ2-7, with D unresolved. The V end was cut by 3 bases, the J end by 7 bases, with 16 bases between. CDR3 size: 14 residues. CDR1 and CDR2 (germline): MGHRA, YSYEKL.